The TCR beta chain described here comes from a study of T-cell memory formation after mild COVID-19. Trimming pared 5 bases from V and 2 bases from J, leaving 16 bases between. The V gene's germline CDR1 is MNHNY and CDR2 SVGAGI (reference sequence). The CDR3 runs to 15 residues. This clonotype was found a few times. Its specificity is unknown. Findings of the study overall: Researchers report contracting CD4+ clones mostly in CM and EM, with CD8+ clones in EMRA. Contracting clones, day 15 to 85, had balanced CD4/CD8, and later expanders favored CD4+.

TCR alpha and TCR beta cDNA libraries with sample barcodes and UMIs came from 5'RACE using constant-segment primers. TCRdb processed the 5' RACE reads anew with MiXCR; each CDR3 protein has one entry. The table has about 470,000 distinct CDR3 sequences, 20% to 25% seen once. V and J are TRBV6-6 and TRBJ2-7; perhaps TRBD2 as D (5 bases). The material sequenced was PBMCs or a T cell subset sorted from them (not recorded which). This TCR was recovered from an adult woman who had mild COVID-19 (a few samples of this study predate the infection). Cell type and time point are not known. The CDR3 region has the DNA TGTGCCAGCAGTACCGACGGGCAGACTACCTACGAGCAGTACTTC. This translates into CASSTDGQTTYEQYF.